This T cell receptor (beta chain) was captured in a study of cytomegalovirus exposure and HLA in healthy donors. A multiplex PCR was run with 60 Vbeta primers and 13 Jbeta primers. The data were produced by immunoSEQ multiplex PCR, yet TCRdb's version contains in-frame clones alone and is incomplete. The data show approximately 150,000 clones, around three quarters seen once. The sample was PBMCs. This sequence was found in a woman aged 40 to 55 in good health and CMV-seronegative.

CDR3 sequence reads: CASSLLGGEQFF. CDR3 bases: TGTGCCAGCAGCTTATTGGGGGGTGAGCAGTTCTTC. The rearrangement links TRBV5-5 to TRBJ2-1, with a weak D call TRBD2 (6 bases). This CDR3 is 12 amino acids long. From germline, CDR1 is SGHKS and CDR2 YYEKEE (reference sequence). V lost 2 bases to trimming and J lost 9 bases, with 9 bases between them.